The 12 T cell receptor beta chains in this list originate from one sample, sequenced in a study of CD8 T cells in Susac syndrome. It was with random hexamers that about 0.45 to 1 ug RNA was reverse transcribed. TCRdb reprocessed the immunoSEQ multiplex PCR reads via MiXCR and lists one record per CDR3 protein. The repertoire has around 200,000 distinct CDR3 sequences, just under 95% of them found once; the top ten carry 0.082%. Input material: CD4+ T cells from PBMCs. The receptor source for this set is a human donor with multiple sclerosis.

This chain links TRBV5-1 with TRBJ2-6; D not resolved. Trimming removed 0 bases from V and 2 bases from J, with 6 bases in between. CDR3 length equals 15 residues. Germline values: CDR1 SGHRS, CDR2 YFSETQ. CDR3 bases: TGCGCCAGCAGCTTGGCAGGAACTGGGGCCAACGTCCTGACTTTC. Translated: CASSLAGTGANVLTF.

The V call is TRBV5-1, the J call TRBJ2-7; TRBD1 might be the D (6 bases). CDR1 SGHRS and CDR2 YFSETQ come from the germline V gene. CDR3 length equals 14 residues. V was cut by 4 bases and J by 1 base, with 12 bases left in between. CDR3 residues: CASSNGQPSYEQYF. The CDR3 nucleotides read TGCGCCAGCAGCAACGGACAGCCGTCCTACGAGCAGTACTTC.

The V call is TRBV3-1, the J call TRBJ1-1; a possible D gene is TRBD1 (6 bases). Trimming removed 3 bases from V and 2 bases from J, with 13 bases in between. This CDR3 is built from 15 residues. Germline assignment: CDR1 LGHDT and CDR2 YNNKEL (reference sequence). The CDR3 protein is CASSHLGGRNTEAFF. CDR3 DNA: TGTGCCAGCAGCCACTTGGGGGGGCGTAACACTGAAGCTTTCTTT.

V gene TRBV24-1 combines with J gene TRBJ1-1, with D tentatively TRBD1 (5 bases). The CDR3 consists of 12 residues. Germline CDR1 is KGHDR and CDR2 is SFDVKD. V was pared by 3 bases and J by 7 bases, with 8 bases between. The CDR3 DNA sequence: TGTGCCACCAGTGATGGGGGTCGTGAAGCTTTCTTT. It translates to CATSDGGREAFF.

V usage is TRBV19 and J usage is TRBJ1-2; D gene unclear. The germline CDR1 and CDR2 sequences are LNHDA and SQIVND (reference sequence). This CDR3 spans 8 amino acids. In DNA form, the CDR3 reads TGTGCTACGGGGTCCAACACCTTC. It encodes CATGSNTF.

The CDR3 nucleotides are TGCAGTGCTAGAGCCCCCTCGGGGAATGGTGAAGCTTTCTTT. Protein product: CSARAPSGNGEAFF. The V gene is TRBV20-1, the J gene TRBJ1-1; D is undetermined. V was clipped by 1 base and J by 7 bases, with 16 bases between them. The germline gives CDR1 DFQATT, CDR2 SNEGSKA (reference sequence). The CDR3 has 14 amino acids.

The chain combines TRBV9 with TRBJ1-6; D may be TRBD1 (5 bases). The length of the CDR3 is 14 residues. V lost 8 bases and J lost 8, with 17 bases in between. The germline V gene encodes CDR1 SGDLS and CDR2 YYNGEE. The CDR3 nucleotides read TGTGCCAGTTCGGGGGGGAGGATGGATTCACCCCTCCACTTT. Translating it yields CASSGGRMDSPLHF.

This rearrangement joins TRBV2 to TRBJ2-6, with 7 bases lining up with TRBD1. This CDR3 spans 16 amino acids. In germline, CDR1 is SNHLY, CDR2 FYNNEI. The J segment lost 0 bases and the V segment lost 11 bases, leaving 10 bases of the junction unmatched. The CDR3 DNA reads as TGTGCCGGCGACCCGACAGGGTACTCTGGGGCCAACGTCCTGACTTTC. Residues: CAGDPTGYSGANVLTF.

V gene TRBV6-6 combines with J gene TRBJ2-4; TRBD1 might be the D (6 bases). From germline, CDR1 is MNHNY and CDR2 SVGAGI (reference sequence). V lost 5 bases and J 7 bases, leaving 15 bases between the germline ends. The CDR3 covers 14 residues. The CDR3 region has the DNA TGTGCCAGCAGTCCACAGGGATCGCGGAACATTCAGTACTTC. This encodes CASSPQGSRNIQYF.

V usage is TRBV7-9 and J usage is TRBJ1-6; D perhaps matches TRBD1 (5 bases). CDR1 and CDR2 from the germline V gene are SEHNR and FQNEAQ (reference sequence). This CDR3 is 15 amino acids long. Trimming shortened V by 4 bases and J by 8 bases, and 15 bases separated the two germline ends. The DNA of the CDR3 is TGTGCCAGCAGCTCTGGACTTCAAGGGGATTCACCCCTCCACTTT. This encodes CASSSGLQGDSPLHF.

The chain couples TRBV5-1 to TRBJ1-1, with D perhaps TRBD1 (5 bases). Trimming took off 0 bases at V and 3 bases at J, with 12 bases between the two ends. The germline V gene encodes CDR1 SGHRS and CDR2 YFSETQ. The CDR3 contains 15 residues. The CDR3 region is CASSLGGALYTEAFF. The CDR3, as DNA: TGCGCCAGCAGCTTGGGAGGGGCATTGTACACTGAAGCTTTCTTT.

The CDR3 DNA follows: TGCAGTGTCGCACAGGGGTACAATGAGCAGTTCTTC. It is translated as CSVAQGYNEQFF. The chain employs TRBV20-1 and TRBJ2-1, with TRBD1 matching over 7 bases. The germline V gene has CDR1 DFQATT and CDR2 SNEGSKA (reference sequence). CDR3 length: 12 amino acids. V shed 7 bases, J shed 4 bases, and the junction held 4 bases outside the gene matches.